This T cell receptor (beta chain) was identified during a study of CD8+CD57+ T cells in acquired aplastic anemia. Patients included in sequencing had previously demonstrated CD8+CD57+ cell expansion by flow cytometry. The template for TCR beta VDJ and CDR3 sequence profiling was genomic DNA. TCRdb reprocessed the reads with MiXCR, giving one entry per CDR3 protein. The sample lists roughly 190,000 distinct CDR3 sequences, 48% seen once, with around 8.8% in the top ten. This receptor was identified in a human donor with aplastic anemia. Material: sorted CD4+, CD8+, or CD8+CD57+ T cells (not recorded which) from PBMCs.

CDR3 sequence (DNA): TGTGCCTGGAGTTTTGGAGGGGGAAGGGGGGGTGAGCAGTTCTTC. It yields the protein CAWSFGGGRGGEQFF. This sequence joins TRBV30 and TRBJ2-1, with D maybe TRBD2 (7 bases). Germline CDR1 GTSNPN, CDR2 SVGIG (reference sequence). CDR3 length: 15 amino acids. Trimming took 2 bases from V and 9 from J, leaving 20 bases between them.